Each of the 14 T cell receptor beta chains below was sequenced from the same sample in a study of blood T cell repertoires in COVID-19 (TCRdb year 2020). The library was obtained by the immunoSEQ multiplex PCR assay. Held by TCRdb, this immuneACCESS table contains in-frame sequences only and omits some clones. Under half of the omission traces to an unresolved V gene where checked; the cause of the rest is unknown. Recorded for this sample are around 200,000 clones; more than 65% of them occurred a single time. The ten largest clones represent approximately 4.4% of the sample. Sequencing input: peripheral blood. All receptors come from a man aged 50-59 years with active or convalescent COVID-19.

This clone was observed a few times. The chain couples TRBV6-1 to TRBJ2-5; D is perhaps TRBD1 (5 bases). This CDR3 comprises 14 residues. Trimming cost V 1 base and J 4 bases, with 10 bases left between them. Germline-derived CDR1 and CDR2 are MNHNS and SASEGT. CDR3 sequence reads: CASSEGQIPETQYF. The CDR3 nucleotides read TGTGCCAGCAGTGAAGGACAGATCCCAGAGACCCAGTACTTC.

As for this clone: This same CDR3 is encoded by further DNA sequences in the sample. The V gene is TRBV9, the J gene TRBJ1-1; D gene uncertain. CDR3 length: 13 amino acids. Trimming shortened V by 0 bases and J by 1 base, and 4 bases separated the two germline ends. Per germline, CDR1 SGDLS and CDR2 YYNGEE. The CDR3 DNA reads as TGTGCCAGCAGCGTAGCGGGGAACACTGAAGCTTTCTTT. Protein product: CASSVAGNTEAFF.

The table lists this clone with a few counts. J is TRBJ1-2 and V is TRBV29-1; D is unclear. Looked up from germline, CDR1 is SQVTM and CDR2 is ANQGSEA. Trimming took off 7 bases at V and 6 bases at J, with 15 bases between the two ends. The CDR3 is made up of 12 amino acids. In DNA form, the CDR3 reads TGCAGCGCTGGCTGGCAGAATGATGGCTACACCTTC. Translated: CSAGWQNDGYTF.

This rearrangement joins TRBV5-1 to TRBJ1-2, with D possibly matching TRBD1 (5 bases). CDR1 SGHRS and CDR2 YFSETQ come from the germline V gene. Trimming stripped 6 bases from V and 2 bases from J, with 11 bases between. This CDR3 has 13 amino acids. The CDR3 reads CASTGTYNYGYTF. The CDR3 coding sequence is TGCGCCAGCACCGGGACTTACAACTATGGCTACACCTTC.

The CDR3 DNA is TGTGCCAGCAGCACCCCGACAGGGTATAGAACTGAAGCTTTCTTT. It yields the protein CASSTPTGYRTEAFF. The chain recombines TRBV5-6 with TRBJ1-1; 7 bases fit TRBD1. Germline loops: CDR1 SGHDT, CDR2 YYEEEE. This CDR3 is built from 15 residues. V lost 4 bases and J lost 5; bases outside the gene matches: 11.

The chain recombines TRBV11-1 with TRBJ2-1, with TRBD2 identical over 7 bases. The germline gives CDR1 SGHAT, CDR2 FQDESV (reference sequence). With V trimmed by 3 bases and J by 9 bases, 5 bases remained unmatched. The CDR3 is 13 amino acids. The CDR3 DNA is TGTGCCAGCAGCTTTCTGGGGGAGGGTGAGCAGTTCTTC. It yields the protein CASSFLGEGEQFF.

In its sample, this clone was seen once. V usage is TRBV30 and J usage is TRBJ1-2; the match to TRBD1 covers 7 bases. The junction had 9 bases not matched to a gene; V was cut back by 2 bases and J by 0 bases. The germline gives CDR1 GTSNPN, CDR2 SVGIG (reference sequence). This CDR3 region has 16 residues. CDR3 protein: CAWSPPRTGPNYGYTF. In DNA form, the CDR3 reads TGTGCCTGGAGTCCCCCAAGGACAGGACCTAACTATGGCTACACCTTC.

The CDR3 reads CASSSRDRGVDEQFF. CDR3 nucleotides: TGTGCCAGCAGCTCCCGGGACAGGGGTGTCGATGAGCAGTTCTTC. The gene calls are TRBV7-9 and TRBJ2-1; TRBD1 aligns across 10 bases. V shed 4 bases and J 8 bases; nucleotides not matched to a gene: 8. This CDR3 region has 15 residues. Per germline, CDR1 SEHNR and CDR2 FQNEAQ (reference sequence).

CDR3 protein: CASTIAGGTGELFF. The CDR3 DNA follows: TGTGCCAGCACCATAGCGGGGGGCACCGGGGAGCTGTTTTTT. V is TRBV5-4 and J is TRBJ2-2, with 10 bases fitting TRBD2. The germline gives CDR1 SGHNT, CDR2 YYREEE (reference sequence). The CDR3 covers 14 residues. V gave up 6 bases and J gave up 4 bases; unmatched junction bases: 3.

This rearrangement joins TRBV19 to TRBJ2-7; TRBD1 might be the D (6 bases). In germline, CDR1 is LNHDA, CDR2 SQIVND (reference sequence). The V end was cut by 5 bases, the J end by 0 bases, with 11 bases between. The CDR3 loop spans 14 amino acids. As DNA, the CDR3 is TGTGCCAGTAGTTCAGGACAGTTCTCCTACGAGCAGTACTTC. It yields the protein CASSSGQFSYEQYF.

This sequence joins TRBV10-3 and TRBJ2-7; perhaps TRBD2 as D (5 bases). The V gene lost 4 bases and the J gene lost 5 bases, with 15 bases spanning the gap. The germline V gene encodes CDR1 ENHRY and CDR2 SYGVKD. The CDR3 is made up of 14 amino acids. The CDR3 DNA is TGTGCCATCAGTGCGACCGGGGATTACAACGAGCAGTACTTC. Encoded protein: CAISATGDYNEQYF.

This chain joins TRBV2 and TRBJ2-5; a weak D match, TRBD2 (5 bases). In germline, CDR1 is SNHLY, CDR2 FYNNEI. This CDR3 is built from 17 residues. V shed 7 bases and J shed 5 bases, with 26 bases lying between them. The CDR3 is CASTPRRTGRSGETQYF. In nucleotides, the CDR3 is TGTGCCAGCACCCCCCGGCGGACTGGAAGATCGGGGGAGACCCAGTACTTC. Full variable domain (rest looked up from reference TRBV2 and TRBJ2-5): EPEVTQTPSHQVTQMGQEVILRCVPISNHLYFYWYRQILGQKVEFLVSFYNNEISEKSEIFDDQFSVERPDGSNFTLKIRSTKLEDSAMYFCASTPRRTGRSGETQYFGPGTRLLVL.

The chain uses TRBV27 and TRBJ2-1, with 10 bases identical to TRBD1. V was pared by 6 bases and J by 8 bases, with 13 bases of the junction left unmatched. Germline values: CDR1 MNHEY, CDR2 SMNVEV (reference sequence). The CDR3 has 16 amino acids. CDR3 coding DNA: TGTGCCAGCAGCGCTTTTCCGGGACAGGGGAGGGATGAGCAGTTCTTC. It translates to CASSAFPGQGRDEQFF.

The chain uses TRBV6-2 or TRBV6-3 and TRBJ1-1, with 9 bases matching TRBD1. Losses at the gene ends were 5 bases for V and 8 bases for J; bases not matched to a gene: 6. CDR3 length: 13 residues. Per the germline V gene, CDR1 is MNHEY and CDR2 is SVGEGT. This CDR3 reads CASSQSGTGEAFF. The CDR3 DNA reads TGTGCCAGCAGTCAGTCCGGGACAGGGGAAGCTTTCTTT.